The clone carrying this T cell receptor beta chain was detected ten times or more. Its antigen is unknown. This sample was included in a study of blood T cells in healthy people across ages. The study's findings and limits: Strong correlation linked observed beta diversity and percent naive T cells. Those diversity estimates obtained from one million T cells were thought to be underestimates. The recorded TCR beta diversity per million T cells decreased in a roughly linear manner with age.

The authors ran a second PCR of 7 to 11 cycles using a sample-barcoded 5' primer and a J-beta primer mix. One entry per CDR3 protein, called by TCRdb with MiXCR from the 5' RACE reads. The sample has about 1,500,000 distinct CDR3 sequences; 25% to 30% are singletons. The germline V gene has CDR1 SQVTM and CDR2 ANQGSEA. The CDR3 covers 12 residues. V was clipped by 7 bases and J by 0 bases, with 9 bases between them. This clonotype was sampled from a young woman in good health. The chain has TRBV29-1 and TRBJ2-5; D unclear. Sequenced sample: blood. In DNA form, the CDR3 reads TGCAGCGCTCGAACGTACCAAGAGACCCAGTACTTC. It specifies CSARTYQETQYF.